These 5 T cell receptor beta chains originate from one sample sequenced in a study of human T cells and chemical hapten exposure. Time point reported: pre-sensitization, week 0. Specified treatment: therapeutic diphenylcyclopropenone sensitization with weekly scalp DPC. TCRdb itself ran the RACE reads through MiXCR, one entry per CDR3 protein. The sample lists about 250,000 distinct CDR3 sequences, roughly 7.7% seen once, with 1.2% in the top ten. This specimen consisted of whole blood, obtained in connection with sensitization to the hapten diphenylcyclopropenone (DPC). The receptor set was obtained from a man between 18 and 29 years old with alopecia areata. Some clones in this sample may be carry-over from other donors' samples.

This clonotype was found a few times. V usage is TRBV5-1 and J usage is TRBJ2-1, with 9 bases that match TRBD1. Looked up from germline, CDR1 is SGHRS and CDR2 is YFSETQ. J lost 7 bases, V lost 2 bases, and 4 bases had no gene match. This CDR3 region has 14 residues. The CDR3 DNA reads TGCGCCAGCAGCTTCCGGACAGGGGAGAATGAGCAGTTCTTC. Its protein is CASSFRTGENEQFF.

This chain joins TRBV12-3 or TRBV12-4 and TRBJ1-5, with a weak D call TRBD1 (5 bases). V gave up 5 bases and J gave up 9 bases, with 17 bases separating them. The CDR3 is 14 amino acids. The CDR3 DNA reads TGTGCCAGCAGTCAGACAGCCCCTCCTTCGCCCCAGCATTTT. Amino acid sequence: CASSQTAPPSPQHF.

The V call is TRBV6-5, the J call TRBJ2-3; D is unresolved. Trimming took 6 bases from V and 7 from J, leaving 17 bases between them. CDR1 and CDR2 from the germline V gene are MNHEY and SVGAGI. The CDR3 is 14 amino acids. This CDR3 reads CASRRRRPLNTQYF. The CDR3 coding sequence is TGTGCCAGCAGGCGACGCAGGCCTCTGAATACGCAGTATTTT.

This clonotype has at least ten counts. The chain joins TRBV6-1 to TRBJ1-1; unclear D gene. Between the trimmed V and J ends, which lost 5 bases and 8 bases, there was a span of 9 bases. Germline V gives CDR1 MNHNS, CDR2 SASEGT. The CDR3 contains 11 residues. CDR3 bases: TGTGCCAGCAGTACTGCCCCAGAAGCTTTCTTT. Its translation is CASSTAPEAFF.

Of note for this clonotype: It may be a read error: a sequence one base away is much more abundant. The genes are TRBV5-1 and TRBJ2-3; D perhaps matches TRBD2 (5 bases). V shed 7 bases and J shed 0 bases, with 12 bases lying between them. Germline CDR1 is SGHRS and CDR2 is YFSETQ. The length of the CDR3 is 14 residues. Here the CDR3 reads CASRKRQSTDTQYF. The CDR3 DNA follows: TGCGCCAGCCGCAAGCGGCAAAGCACAGATACGCAGTATTTT.